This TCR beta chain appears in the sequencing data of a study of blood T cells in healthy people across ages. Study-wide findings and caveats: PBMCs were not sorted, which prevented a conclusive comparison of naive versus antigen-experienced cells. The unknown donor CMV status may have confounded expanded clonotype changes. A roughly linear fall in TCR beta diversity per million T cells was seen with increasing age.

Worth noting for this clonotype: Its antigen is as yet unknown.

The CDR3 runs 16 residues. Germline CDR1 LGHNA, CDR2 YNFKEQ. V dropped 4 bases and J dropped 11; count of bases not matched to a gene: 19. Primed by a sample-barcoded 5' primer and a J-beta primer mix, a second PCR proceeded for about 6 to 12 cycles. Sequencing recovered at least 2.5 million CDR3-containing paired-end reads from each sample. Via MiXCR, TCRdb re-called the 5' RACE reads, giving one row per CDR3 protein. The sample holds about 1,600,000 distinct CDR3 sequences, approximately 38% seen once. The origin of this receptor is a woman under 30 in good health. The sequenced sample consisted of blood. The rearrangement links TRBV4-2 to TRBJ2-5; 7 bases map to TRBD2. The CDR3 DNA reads TGTGCCAGCAGCCCCTTCCCGGAGCGGGGCGACAATGAGCAGTACTTC. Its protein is CASSPFPERGDNEQYF.